Below are 17 T cell receptor beta chains sequenced from a single sample in a study of cytomegalovirus exposure and HLA in healthy donors. Primers included in the PCR were 60 Vbeta and 13 Jbeta primers. Profiled with immunoSEQ multiplex PCR; TCRdb holds only in-frame clones, not every one. The sample records 130,000 or so clones, around 73% being singletons. What was sequenced was PBMCs. The receptors shown here come from a man between 50 and 59 years old in good health and CMV-seronegative.

The J gene is TRBJ2-7, the V gene TRBV7-2; 7 positions match TRBD1. The CDR3 length is 15 residues. Germline trimming cut 0 bases from V and 3 bases from J; bases unmatched to any gene: 5. Germline V gene lookup returns CDR1 SGHTA and CDR2 FQGNSA. The CDR3: CASSLAAGGIYEQYF. The CDR3 bases are TGTGCCAGCAGCTTAGCGGCAGGGGGAATCTACGAGCAGTACTTC. The whole variable domain, remainder taken from reference TRBV7-2 and TRBJ2-7, is GAGVSQSPSNKVTEKGKDVELRCDPISGHTALYWYRQSLGQGLEFLIYFQGNSAPDKSGLPSDRFSAERTGGSVSTLTIQRTQQEDSAVYLCASSLAAGGIYEQYFGPGTRLTVT.

This clone was counted a single time. The J gene is TRBJ1-2, the V gene TRBV6-1, with D unresolved. Trimming shortened V by 1 base and J by 4 bases, and 7 bases separated the two germline ends. This CDR3 region has 13 residues. Germline lookup yields CDR1 MNHNS and CDR2 SASEGT. The CDR3 sequence: CASSEGVAYGYTF. The CDR3 DNA reads TGTGCCAGCAGTGAAGGGGTAGCCTATGGCTACACCTTC.

The chain employs TRBV30 and TRBJ1-2, with 8 bases matching TRBD1. The germline V gene has CDR1 GTSNPN and CDR2 SVGIG (reference sequence). This CDR3 is built from 16 residues. The V segment lost 1 base and the J segment 2 bases; nucleotides outside the gene matches: 9. The CDR3 protein is CAWSGAGGHLNYGYTF. In DNA form, the CDR3 reads TGTGCCTGGAGTGGGGCAGGGGGCCACCTGAACTATGGCTACACCTTC.

The chain is built from TRBV5-4 and TRBJ2-7; 12 bases align to TRBD1. CDR1 is SGHNT and CDR2 is YYREEE in the germline V gene (reference sequence). V lost 1 base to trimming and J lost 10 bases; unmatched junction nucleotides: 3. CDR3 length equals 13 residues. CDR3 bases: TGTGCCAGCAGCTTGCCGGGACAGGGGGCCCAGTACTTC. This translates into CASSLPGQGAQYF. Variable domain in full (rest from reference TRBV5-4 and TRBJ2-7): ETGVTQSPTHLIKTRGQQVTLRCSSQSGHNTVSWYQQALGQGPQFIFQYYREEENGRGNFPPRFSGLQFPNYSSELNVNALELDDSALYLCASSLPGQGAQYFGPGTRLTVT.

The chain joins TRBV2 to TRBJ1-2; D perhaps matches TRBD1 (5 bases). V was shortened by 2 bases and J by 8 bases, with 18 bases between the two germline ends. There are 15 residues in the CDR3. Looked up from germline, CDR1 is SNHLY and CDR2 is FYNNEI. CDR3: CASSETAGRSGGYTF. The DNA of the CDR3 is TGTGCCAGCAGTGAAACGGCAGGGCGGTCGGGCGGCTACACCTTC.

The V and J genes are TRBV10-3 and TRBJ2-2; TRBD2 matches at 10 bases. Looked up from germline, CDR1 is ENHRY and CDR2 is SYGVKD. CDR3 length equals 17 residues. The ends lost 0 bases at V and 4 bases at J; junction bases unmatched: 5. The CDR3 spells CAISESGTSVGTGELFF. The CDR3, as DNA: TGTGCCATCAGTGAGTCTGGGACTAGCGTGGGCACCGGGGAGCTGTTTTTT.

The chain is built from TRBV19 and TRBJ1-4; 8 bases match TRBD1. V shed 6 bases and J 8 bases; nucleotides not matched to a gene: 14. Germline V gene lookup returns CDR1 LNHDA and CDR2 SQIVND (reference sequence). The CDR3 loop spans 16 amino acids. The CDR3 region has the DNA TGTGCCAGTAGCCCCCCAGCCCGGGACAGGACAGAAAAACTGTTTTTT. Translated, it gives CASSPPARDRTEKLFF. The complete variable domain, with remaining parts taken from reference TRBV19 and TRBJ1-4, reads DGGITQSPKYLFRKEGQNVTLSCEQNLNHDAMYWYRQDPGQGLRLIYYSQIVNDFQKGDIAEGYSVSREKKESFPLTVTSAQKNPTAFYLCASSPPARDRTEKLFFGSGTQLSVL.

The gene calls are TRBV6-1 and TRBJ2-7; 7 positions match TRBD2. The CDR3 covers 15 residues. V gave up 7 bases and J gave up 9 bases; unmatched junction bases: 18. Germline values: CDR1 MNHNS, CDR2 SASEGT. The CDR3 nucleotides read TGTGCCAGCAACGCCGGGACTACCGGAATGAGGGGGCAGTACTTC. Its translation is CASNAGTTGMRGQYF.

This clone was found once. J is TRBJ2-2 and V is TRBV7-3, with D possibly TRBD2 on 6 matching bases. From germline, CDR1 is SGHTA and CDR2 FQGTGA. The CDR3 runs to 16 residues. V was clipped by 1 base and J by 1 base, with 10 bases between them. The CDR3 DNA sequence: TGTGCCAGCAGCTTAAATGGAGGGGTGAACACCGGGGAGCTGTTTTTT. Its translation: CASSLNGGVNTGELFF.

The chain uses TRBV25-1 and TRBJ1-2; 9 nucleotides align to TRBD1. CDR3 length: 14 amino acids. The ends lost 7 bases at V and 1 base at J; junction bases unmatched: 4. The germline V gene has CDR1 MGHDK and CDR2 SYGVNS. The CDR3 sequence: CASTGTGRNYGYTF. The CDR3 DNA follows: TGTGCCAGCACCGGGACAGGGCGTAACTATGGCTACACCTTC.

The chain couples TRBV5-1 to TRBJ2-3, with 13 bases lining up with TRBD2. The CDR3 has 16 amino acids. The V segment lost 4 bases and the J segment 3 bases; nucleotides outside the gene matches: 5. The V gene's germline CDR1 is SGHRS and CDR2 YFSETQ. The CDR3 DNA is TGCGCCAGCAGCACGGGACTAGCGGGAAATACAGATACGCAGTATTTT. This translates into CASSTGLAGNTDTQYF. Full variable domain (outside the CDR3, taken from reference TRBV5-1 and TRBJ2-3): KAGVTQTPRYLIKTRGQQVTLSCSPISGHRSVSWYQQTPGQGLQFLFEYFSETQRNKGNFPGRFSGRQFSNSRSEMNVSTLELGDSALYLCASSTGLAGNTDTQYFGPGTRLTVL.

This clone occurred once. J is TRBJ2-7 and V is TRBV2, with D possibly matching TRBD1 (6 bases). Trimming pared 3 bases from V and 5 bases from J, leaving 17 bases between. Looked up from germline, CDR1 is SNHLY and CDR2 is FYNNEI. The CDR3 has 15 residues. The CDR3 DNA reads as TGTGCCAGCAGTGAGCAGGGGACAACTTTGAACGAGCAGTACTTC. It codes for CASSEQGTTLNEQYF.

The chain couples TRBV6-5 to TRBJ1-1, with a tentative D call TRBD1 (6 bases). In germline, CDR1 is MNHEY, CDR2 SVGAGI. Trimming took off 4 bases at V and 4 bases at J, with 13 bases between the two ends. The CDR3 has 14 amino acids. CDR3 bases: TGTGCCAGCAGTTCGCAAACAGGGCCCACTGAAGCTTTCTTT. This gives the protein CASSSQTGPTEAFF.

The rearrangement uses TRBV10-1 and TRBJ2-3; possibly TRBD2 for D (5 bases). Germline V gene sequence: CDR1 WNHNN, CDR2 SYGVQD (reference sequence). The CDR3 runs 13 residues. V lost 0 bases to trimming and J lost 7 bases, with 8 bases between them. The CDR3, as DNA: TGCGCCAGCAGTGAGTCGGACTTTTATACGCAGTATTTT. Translation: CASSESDFYTQYF.

J is TRBJ1-3 and V is TRBV6-6; no definite D call. Trimming removed 0 bases at V and 0 bases at J, with 6 bases between. Germline loops: CDR1 MNHNY, CDR2 SVGAGI (reference sequence). The CDR3 runs 15 residues. This CDR3 is CASSYSRISGNTIYF. The CDR3 DNA follows: TGTGCCAGCAGTTACTCGAGGATCTCTGGAAACACCATATATTTT.

This clone was seen once. DNA of the CDR3: TGTGCCAGCTCGCTAGACGCGGGGGAGACCCAGTACTTC. Translated: CASSLDAGETQYF. This chain links TRBV18 with TRBJ2-5, with a weak D call TRBD2 (6 bases). The V gene lost 6 bases and the J gene lost 5 bases, with 13 bases spanning the gap. The CDR3 runs 13 residues. Germline assignment: CDR1 KGHSH and CDR2 LQKENI.

This chain uses TRBV5-1 with TRBJ1-3; 8 bases are shared with TRBD1. Trimming cost V 1 base and J 3 bases; bases outside gene matches: 3. CDR1 and CDR2 (germline): SGHRS, YFSETQ. The CDR3 has 15 residues. The DNA of the CDR3 is TGCGCCAGCAGCTTGACAGGGGGGTATGGAAACACCATATATTTT. Translating it yields CASSLTGGYGNTIYF.